This T cell receptor (beta chain) was recorded in a study of blood T cell repertoires in COVID-19. In the original workflow: Scientists estimated how many nucleated cells there were by amplifying reference gene primers. TCRdb's table, derived via immunoSEQ multiplex PCR, lists solely in-frame clones and lacks some. V and J calls and clone size are given by that table; D and trimming were obtained from the DNA. The sample shows about 310,000 clones, 90% of them seen only once. The CDR3 has 14 residues. V shed 1 base and J 4 bases; nucleotides not matched to a gene: 2. Germline assignment: CDR1 GTSNPN and CDR2 SVGIG (reference sequence).

Sequenced input: peripheral blood. The gene calls are TRBV30 and TRBJ2-7; 12 bases fit TRBD1. This sequence originates from a woman aged 35 to 49 with COVID-19, enrolled during active disease. Written as DNA, the CDR3 is TGTGCCTGGAGTGGGGGACAGGGGGCTTACGAGCAGTACTTC. Protein sequence: CAWSGGQGAYEQYF.